This TCR beta chain comes out of a study of T cells in Graves' hyperthyroidism and ophthalmopathy. TCR beta CDR3 regions were amplified from RNA. TCR CDR3 underwent first-round RT-PCR with the HTBI primer set. Via MiXCR, TCRdb re-called the multiplex PCR reads, giving one row per CDR3 protein. This table holds hundreds of thousands of distinct CDR3 sequences, 15% to 20% found once. There are many counts of this clonotype. The CDR3 extends over 11 amino acids. The germline V gene encodes CDR1 LNHDA and CDR2 SQIVND (reference sequence). The V gene lost 9 bases and the J gene lost 5 bases, with 10 bases spanning the gap.

The chain carries TRBV19 and TRBJ2-5, with a possible D match to TRBD1 (6 bases). The sample comprised blood. The TCR originated in a man aged 40-49 years with Graves' ophthalmopathy. DNA of the CDR3: TGTGCCAGCTCAGGGGCGGAGACCCAGTACTTC. This encodes CASSGAETQYF. Together with reference TRBV19 and TRBJ2-5, the CDR3 gives the full variable domain: DGGITQSPKYLFRKEGQNVTLSCEQNLNHDAMYWYRQDPGQGLRLIYYSQIVNDFQKGDIAEGYSVSREKKESFPLTVTSAQKNPTAFYLCASSGAETQYFGPGTRLLVL.